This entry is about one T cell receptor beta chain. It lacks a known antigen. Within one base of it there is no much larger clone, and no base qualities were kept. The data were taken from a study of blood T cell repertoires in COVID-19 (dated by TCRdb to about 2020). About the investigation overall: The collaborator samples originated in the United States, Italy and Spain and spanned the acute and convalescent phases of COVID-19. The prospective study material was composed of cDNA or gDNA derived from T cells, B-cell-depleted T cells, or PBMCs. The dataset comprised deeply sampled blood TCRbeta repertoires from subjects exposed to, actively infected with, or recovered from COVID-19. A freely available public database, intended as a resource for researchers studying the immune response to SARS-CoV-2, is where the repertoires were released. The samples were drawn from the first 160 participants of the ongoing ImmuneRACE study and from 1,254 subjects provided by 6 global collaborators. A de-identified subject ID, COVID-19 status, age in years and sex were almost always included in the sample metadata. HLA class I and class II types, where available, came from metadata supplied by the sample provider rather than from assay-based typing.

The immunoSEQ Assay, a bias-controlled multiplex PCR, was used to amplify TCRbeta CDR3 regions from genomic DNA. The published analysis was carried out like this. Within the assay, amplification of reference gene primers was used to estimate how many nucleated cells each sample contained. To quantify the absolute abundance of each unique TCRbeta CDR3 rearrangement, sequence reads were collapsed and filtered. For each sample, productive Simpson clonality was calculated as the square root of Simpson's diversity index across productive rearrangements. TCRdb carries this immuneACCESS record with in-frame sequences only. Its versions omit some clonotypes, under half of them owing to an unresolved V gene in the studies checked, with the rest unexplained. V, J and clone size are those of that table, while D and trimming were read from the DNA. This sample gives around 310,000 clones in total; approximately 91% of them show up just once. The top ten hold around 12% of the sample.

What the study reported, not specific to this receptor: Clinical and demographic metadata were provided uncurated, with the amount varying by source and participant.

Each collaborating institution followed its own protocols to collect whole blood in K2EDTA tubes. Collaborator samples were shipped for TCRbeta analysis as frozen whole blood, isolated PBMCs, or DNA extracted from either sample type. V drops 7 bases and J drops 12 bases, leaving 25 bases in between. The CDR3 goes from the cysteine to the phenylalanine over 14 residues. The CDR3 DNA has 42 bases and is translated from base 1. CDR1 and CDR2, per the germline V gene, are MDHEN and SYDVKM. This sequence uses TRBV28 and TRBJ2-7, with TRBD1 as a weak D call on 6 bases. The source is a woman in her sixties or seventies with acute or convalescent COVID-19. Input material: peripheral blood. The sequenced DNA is TGTGCCAGCACCCAGATCCAGACAGGCTACGAAACGTACTTC. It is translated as CASTQIQTGYETYF.